One T cell receptor beta chain is described in this entry. Its antigen is as yet unknown. Assay used: immunoSEQ multiplex PCR; TCRdb lists only in-frame clones, some missing. The table has 95,000 to 120,000 clones, around 89% seen once. The data belong to a study of T cell responses to AZD1222 COVID-19 vaccine. General study points: Dominant CD4 TCR responses targeted spike regions 160-218 and 743-854. Clonal diversity was possibly underestimated, and the donors were mostly white British, with more females.

The sample consisted of peripheral blood, taken 28 days after the second AZD1222 dose. This TCR derives from an adult who received the AZD1222 COVID-19 vaccine.

CDR3 sequence reads: CASSADREKLFF. CDR3 DNA: TGTGCCAGCAGCGCTGACAGGGAAAAACTGTTTTTT. The chain employs TRBV7-2 and TRBJ1-4; maybe TRBD1 (6 bases). Germline V gives CDR1 SGHTA, CDR2 FQGNSA. V shed 5 bases and J shed 8 bases, with 9 bases lying between them. This CDR3 region has 12 residues.